Described below is a single TCR beta chain sequence and its context. Per the germline V gene, CDR1 is MNHEY and CDR2 is SMNVEV (reference sequence). This CDR3 is built from 13 residues. Trimming removed 6 bases at V and 4 bases at J, with 13 bases between. Sequencing was performed with immunoSEQ multiplex PCR; in TCRdb, only in-frame clones are kept and a portion is missing. The profile shows almost 65,000 clones, about 90% of them singletons. This sample is part of a study of technical replicates of blood from several donors. The V gene is TRBV27, the J gene TRBJ2-7; a possible D gene is TRBD2 (5 bases). The TCR sequence derives from a human donor in good health. Some clones in this sample may be carry-over from other donors' samples. The sample was PBMCs. The CDR3: CASSFTGRYEQYF. The CDR3, as DNA: TGTGCCAGCAGCTTCACGGGAAGGTACGAGCAGTACTTC.